The clone carrying this T cell receptor beta chain appeared once. The data were taken from a study of blood T cell repertoires in COVID-19. At the level of the study: Acute and convalescent COVID-19 specimens originated in the United States, Italy and Spain.

How the authors handled the data: It was from reference gene primer amplification that nucleated cell counts were estimated. Data came from immunoSEQ multiplex PCR; TCRdb stores just in-frame clones and leaves some out. V, J and clone size derive from that table, while D and trimming were established from the DNA sequence. The repertoire holds 90,000 to 120,000 clones, with about 91% as singletons. Germline V lookup: CDR1 SGHTA, CDR2 FQGNSA. The trim removed 5 bases at V and 3 bases at J, leaving 3 bases unmatched. CDR3 length: 13 residues. Specimen: peripheral blood. The clonotype comes from a man between 50 and 59 years old with active or convalescent COVID-19. The chain couples TRBV7-2 to TRBJ1-1; 7 bases are a match to TRBD1. CDR3 in amino acids: CASSTDRHTEAFF. DNA for the CDR3: TGTGCCAGCAGCACGGACAGGCACACTGAAGCTTTCTTT. The full variable domain, rest sourced from reference TRBV7-2 and TRBJ1-1, is GAGVSQSPSNKVTEKGKDVELRCDPISGHTALYWYRQSLGQGLEFLIYFQGNSAPDKSGLPSDRFSAERTGGSVSTLTIQRTQQEDSAVYLCASSTDRHTEAFFGQGTRLTVV.